The T cell receptor (beta chain) described here comes from a study of blood T cell repertoires in COVID-19. The CDR3 covers 16 residues. Losses at the gene ends were 4 bases for V and 7 bases for J; bases not matched to a gene: 12. Looked up from germline, CDR1 is MRHNA and CDR2 is SNTAGT. Authors' data handling: How many nucleated cells were present was estimated from reference gene primer amplification. Sequencing used immunoSEQ multiplex PCR; TCRdb keeps in-frame clones, though not all of them. V, J and clone size derive from that table, while D and trimming were established from the DNA sequence. The table includes about 69,000 clones, under 85% detected once.

This receptor was taken from a man aged 50-60 years with COVID-19, enrolled during active disease. Sequencing input: peripheral blood. This sequence joins TRBV6-4 and TRBJ2-1; 8 nucleotides align to TRBD2. The CDR3 DNA reads as TGTGCCAGCAGTGTTATGGCGGGGGGCGCGGGGAATGAGCAGTTCTTC. It specifies CASSVMAGGAGNEQFF.